A single sample is the source of the 3 T cell receptor beta chains below, sequenced in a study of blood T cell repertoires in COVID-19. Sequenced by immunoSEQ multiplex PCR; TCRdb stores in-frame clones only, minus some. The data contain roughly 360,000 clones, around nine tenths of them seen just once; the ten biggest clones take up more than 0.9%. Specimen: PBMCs or T cells enriched from blood (not recorded which). These receptors were taken from a woman under 40 with acute COVID-19.

The chain carries TRBV6-1 and TRBJ1-2, with D hard to call. The CDR3 is 14 residues long. Germline CDR1 is MNHNS and CDR2 is SASEGT. V was trimmed by 2 bases and J by 4 bases, leaving 11 bases between them. This CDR3 is CASSEPTVIYGYTF. The CDR3 nucleotides read TGTGCCAGCAGTGAACCTACAGTAATCTATGGCTACACCTTC.

The rearrangement links TRBV10-3 to TRBJ1-2, with D uncertain. Germline V gene sequence: CDR1 ENHRY, CDR2 SYGVKD. The CDR3 has 14 residues. Trimming removed 3 bases from V and 1 base from J, with 9 bases in between. Here the CDR3 reads CAISDKANNYGYTF. CDR3 nucleotides: TGTGCCATCAGTGACAAAGCGAATAACTATGGCTACACCTTC.

DNA for the CDR3: TGTGCCAGCAGTACAGAAGTCTCCTACGAGCAGTACTTC. Translation: CASSTEVSYEQYF. J is TRBJ2-7 and V is TRBV6-5; no definite D call. Per the germline V gene, CDR1 is MNHEY and CDR2 is SVGAGI. This CDR3 spans 13 amino acids. Trimming took off 5 bases at V and 0 bases at J, with 8 bases between the two ends.